These 25 T cell receptor beta chains were sequenced from one sample in a study of blood T cell repertoires in COVID-19. Sequenced by immunoSEQ multiplex PCR; TCRdb stores in-frame clones only, minus some. This sample has some 180,000 clones; approximately 92% occur once, and the top ten carry 0.45% to 0.65%. Sequences were obtained from peripheral blood. Every receptor here comes from a middle-aged man with acute or convalescent COVID-19.

This clone was observed once. This chain uses TRBV2 with TRBJ2-7, with D tentatively TRBD1 (6 bases). The CDR3 runs 14 residues. With 8 bases removed from V and 0 bases from J, the gap between germline ends came to 14 bases. Germline lookup yields CDR1 SNHLY and CDR2 FYNNEI. The CDR3 here is CASFGQLSSYEQYV. The CDR3, as DNA: TGTGCCAGCTTCGGACAGTTGAGCTCCTACGAGCAGTACGTC.

The chain uses TRBV18 and TRBJ1-3; 8 positions agree with TRBD1. Trimming at V came to 4 bases and at J to 2 bases, leaving 4 bases not matched to a gene. CDR3 length equals 15 residues. Germline CDR1 and CDR2: KGHSH and LQKENI. CDR3 coding DNA: TGTGCCAGCTCACAGTCAGGGGGCGCTGGAAACACCATATATTTT. Encoded protein: CASSQSGGAGNTIYF.

The rearrangement joins TRBV18 to TRBJ1-5, with D maybe TRBD1 (5 bases). The germline gives CDR1 KGHSH, CDR2 LQKENI. V was shortened by 2 bases and J by 3 bases, with 8 bases between the two germline ends. This CDR3 spans 14 amino acids. The CDR3 DNA follows: TGTGCCAGCTCACCAGGGGCGAACAATCAGCCCCAGCATTTT. Protein: CASSPGANNQPQHF.

This chain joins TRBV11-1 and TRBJ2-7; D gene ambiguous. Trimming left V 3 bases short and J 5 bases short, with 8 bases between. Germline CDR1 is SGHAT and CDR2 is FQDESV (reference sequence). The CDR3 is 12 amino acids. The CDR3 loop is CASSFGLNEQYF. DNA for the CDR3: TGTGCCAGCAGCTTTGGGCTAAACGAGCAGTACTTC.

V and J are TRBV7-9 and TRBJ2-3; D uncertain. Trimming cost V 2 bases and J 3 bases, with 6 bases left between them. Germline V CDR1 and CDR2: SEHNR, FQNEAQ (reference sequence). This CDR3 has 13 residues. The chain's CDR3 is CASSLLDTDTQYF. The CDR3 DNA sequence: TGTGCCAGCAGCTTACTAGATACAGATACGCAGTATTTT. The full variable domain, with the rest looked up from reference TRBV7-9 and TRBJ2-3, is DTGVSQNPRHKITKRGQNVTFRCDPISEHNRLYWYRQTLGQGPEFLTYFQNEAQLEKSRLLSDRFSAERPKGSFSTLEIQRTEQGDSAMYLCASSLLDTDTQYFGPGTRLTVL.

The chain links TRBV18 to TRBJ2-5; 7 bases agree with TRBD1. The germline CDR1 and CDR2 sequences are KGHSH and LQKENI. The ends lost 4 bases at V and 2 bases at J; junction bases unmatched: 1. CDR3 length equals 13 residues. CDR3 nucleotide sequence: TGTGCCAGCTCACAACAGGGGCAAGAGACCCAGTACTTC. Its protein product is CASSQQGQETQYF.

This clone was observed many times. The rearrangement joins TRBV5-1 to TRBJ1-6; 8 bases are a match to TRBD1. Germline V lookup: CDR1 SGHRS, CDR2 YFSETQ. V gave up 3 bases and J gave up 5 bases; unmatched junction bases: 4. The CDR3 loop spans 15 amino acids. The CDR3 region is CASSSTGVNNSPLHF. The CDR3 nucleotides read TGCGCCAGCAGCTCGACAGGGGTGAATAATTCACCCCTCCACTTT. The full variable domain, rest sourced from reference TRBV5-1 and TRBJ1-6, is KAGVTQTPRYLIKTRGQQVTLSCSPISGHRSVSWYQQTPGQGLQFLFEYFSETQRNKGNFPGRFSGRQFSNSRSEMNVSTLELGDSALYLCASSSTGVNNSPLHFGNGTRLTVT.

This clone was observed a single time. This chain joins TRBV29-1 and TRBJ2-3; D possibly corresponds to TRBD1 (6 bases). V was cut by 5 bases and J by 5 bases, with 8 bases left in between. Germline lookup yields CDR1 SQVTM and CDR2 ANQGSEA. The CDR3 extends over 11 amino acids. CDR3 sequence: CSVRTEDTQYF. CDR3 coding DNA: TGCAGCGTTAGGACAGAAGATACGCAGTATTTT.

The chain recombines TRBV9 with TRBJ2-6, with 10 bases identical to TRBD1. Germline V gene data show CDR1 as SGDLS and CDR2 as YYNGEE. With 4 bases clipped from V and 3 bases from J, the junction kept 13 bases outside the gene matches. The CDR3 sequence is 19 residues long. CDR3 region: CASSLGYSDRGRGANVLTF. The CDR3 DNA reads TGTGCCAGCAGCCTAGGGTACTCAGACAGGGGGCGTGGGGCCAACGTCCTGACTTTC.

This clone was seen a single time. The chain uses TRBV27 and TRBJ1-5; weak D call: TRBD1 (5 bases). Germline V gene lookup returns CDR1 MNHEY and CDR2 SMNVEV (reference sequence). There are 16 residues in the CDR3. The V and J ends lost 1 base and 8 bases respectively, with 18 bases between them. The DNA of the CDR3 is TGTGCCAGCAGTTTATTTTGGCGGGGGGTCAGGGAGCCCCAGCATTTT. Translation gives CASSLFWRGVREPQHF.

The gene calls are TRBV2 and TRBJ1-5; 7 bases fit TRBD1. Looked up from germline, CDR1 is SNHLY and CDR2 is FYNNEI. With 6 bases clipped from V and 6 bases from J, the junction kept 8 bases outside the gene matches. This CDR3 contains 14 residues. The DNA for the CDR3 is TGTGCCAGCAGCCCCAGACAGGGCGGTCAGCCCCAGCATTTT. As protein: CASSPRQGGQPQHF.

This chain joins TRBV5-1 and TRBJ2-5; perhaps TRBD2 as D (6 bases). This CDR3 has 13 amino acids. The ends were cut back, 3 bases at V and 5 bases at J, with 11 bases in the middle. Germline CDR1 reads SGHRS; CDR2 reads YFSETQ. The CDR3 spells CASSSGTFETQYF. The DNA for the CDR3 is TGCGCCAGCAGCTCGGGGACTTTTGAGACCCAGTACTTC. Variable domain in full (rest from reference TRBV5-1 and TRBJ2-5): KAGVTQTPRYLIKTRGQQVTLSCSPISGHRSVSWYQQTPGQGLQFLFEYFSETQRNKGNFPGRFSGRQFSNSRSEMNVSTLELGDSALYLCASSSGTFETQYFGPGTRLLVL.

The V call is TRBV9, the J call TRBJ1-1, with 8 positions matching TRBD1. The germline V gene encodes CDR1 SGDLS and CDR2 YYNGEE. The CDR3 has 17 amino acids. Trimming at V came to 4 bases and at J to 4 bases, leaving 15 bases not matched to a gene. The CDR3 loop is CASSPHGTGDFSTEAFF. The DNA of the CDR3 is TGTGCCAGCAGCCCCCACGGGACAGGAGATTTTAGCACTGAAGCTTTCTTT.

The chain couples TRBV2 to TRBJ2-3; 10 positions match TRBD2. Per germline, CDR1 SNHLY and CDR2 FYNNEI. This CDR3 comprises 16 residues. Trimming removed 7 bases from V and 5 bases from J; junction bases left unmatched: 12. The DNA of the CDR3 is TGTGCCAGCAACGTTGGGAGCGGGGGGGACATAGATACGCAGTATTTT. Translating it yields CASNVGSGGDIDTQYF.

This clone was detected a few times. The chain recombines TRBV18 with TRBJ1-1, with 11 nucleotides matching TRBD1. Germline CDR1 is KGHSH and CDR2 is LQKENI. J gave up 0 bases and V 6 bases, and 3 bases lay outside the gene matches. This CDR3 contains 15 residues. The CDR3 spells CASSRTGGLNTEAFF. The CDR3 DNA is TGTGCCAGCTCTAGGACAGGGGGCTTGAACACTGAAGCTTTCTTT.

This sequence joins TRBV9 and TRBJ1-1; 8 bases agree with TRBD1. This CDR3 has 16 amino acids. CDR1 is SGDLS, CDR2 YYNGEE, per germline. J was trimmed by 1 base and V by 4 bases; bases with no gene match: 9. The CDR3 DNA reads TGTGCCAGCAGCCCCCGTCCCGGGACAGGGAACACTGAAGCTTTCTTT. It is translated as CASSPRPGTGNTEAFF.

This chain uses TRBV5-6 with TRBJ2-3; 10 bases line up with TRBD2. This CDR3 comprises 15 residues. CDR1 is SGHDT, CDR2 YYEEEE, per germline. V lost 4 bases to trimming and J lost 2 bases; unmatched junction nucleotides: 4. The CDR3 coding sequence is TGTGCCAGCAGCCCAAGCGGGGGGGCCACAGATACGCAGTATTTT. It yields the protein CASSPSGGATDTQYF.

The chain links TRBV13 to TRBJ2-7; 12 bases are shared with TRBD2. This CDR3 is 15 amino acids long. Germline CDR1 and CDR2: PRHDT and FYEKMQ (reference sequence). V gave up 5 bases and J gave up 4 bases; unmatched junction bases: 6. This CDR3 is CASSHRLAGAYEQYF. The DNA of the CDR3 is TGTGCCAGCAGCCATCGACTAGCGGGAGCTTACGAGCAGTACTTC.

CDR3 amino acids: CASSLYPRMDGELFF. CDR3 nucleotides: TGTGCCAGCAGCTTATATCCGCGGATGGACGGGGAGCTGTTTTTT. V gene TRBV7-3 combines with J gene TRBJ2-2; D call uncertain. Looked up from germline, CDR1 is SGHTA and CDR2 is FQGTGA. The CDR3 length is 15 residues. The germline V and J ends were trimmed by 2 bases and 7 bases, with 14 bases remaining between them.

The rearrangement joins TRBV27 to TRBJ1-1; 10 bases are a match to TRBD1. This CDR3 has 15 amino acids. J gave up 4 bases and V 2 bases, and 4 bases lay outside the gene matches. Looked up from germline, CDR1 is MNHEY and CDR2 is SMNVEV (reference sequence). Written as DNA, the CDR3 is TGTGCCAGCAGTTTAGGGAGACAGGGGGCCACTGAAGCTTTCTTT. It codes for CASSLGRQGATEAFF.

The rearrangement links TRBV2 to TRBJ2-1, with D possibly being TRBD1 (5 bases). Germline V gene lookup returns CDR1 SNHLY and CDR2 FYNNEI. This CDR3 comprises 15 residues. With 4 bases removed from V and 6 bases from J, the gap between germline ends came to 16 bases. The CDR3 sequence is CASSVDGQRANEQFF. CDR3 DNA sequence: TGTGCCAGCAGTGTTGACGGACAAAGGGCCAATGAGCAGTTCTTC.

This sequence joins TRBV19 and TRBJ1-5; D might be TRBD1 (5 bases). The CDR3 spans 14 residues. Germline V lookup: CDR1 LNHDA, CDR2 SQIVND (reference sequence). V was pared by 7 bases and J by 4 bases, with 14 bases between. DNA for the CDR3: TGTGCCAGTACCCAATGGCCAGGGAATCAGCCCCAGCATTTT. It codes for CASTQWPGNQPQHF. Full variable domain (remainder filled in from reference TRBV19 and TRBJ1-5): DGGITQSPKYLFRKEGQNVTLSCEQNLNHDAMYWYRQDPGQGLRLIYYSQIVNDFQKGDIAEGYSVSREKKESFPLTVTSAQKNPTAFYLCASTQWPGNQPQHFGDGTRLSIL.

The J gene is TRBJ1-2, the V gene TRBV9, with TRBD1 matching 8 bases. CDR1 is SGDLS, CDR2 YYNGEE, per germline. The CDR3 loop spans 14 amino acids. The J segment lost 4 bases and the V segment lost 1 base, leaving 3 bases of the junction unmatched. The CDR3 loop is CASSVTGGAYGYTF. The DNA of the CDR3 is TGTGCCAGCAGCGTAACAGGGGGGGCCTATGGCTACACCTTC. Full variable domain (rest looked up from reference TRBV9 and TRBJ1-2): DSGVTQTPKHLITATGQRVTLRCSPRSGDLSVYWYQQSLDQGLQFLIQYYNGEERAKGNILERFSAQQFPDLHSELNLSSLELGDSALYFCASSVTGGAYGYTFGSGTRLTVV.

V is TRBV6-1 and J is TRBJ2-6; possible D gene TRBD1, 5 bases. The V gene lost 2 bases and the J gene lost 0 bases, with 14 bases spanning the gap. Germline V gene data show CDR1 as MNHNS and CDR2 as SASEGT. The CDR3 has 18 residues. CDR3 in DNA: TGTGCCAGCAGTGAAAGACGACAGTCGTTCTCTGGGGCCAACGTCCTGACTTTC. It is translated as CASSERRQSFSGANVLTF.

As concerns this clone: The same CDR3 can be traced to other DNA sequences in this sample. The chain employs TRBV7-6 and TRBJ2-2, with a possible D match to TRBD1 (6 bases). The V end lost 2 bases, the J end lost 4 bases, and 11 bases lay between the germline ends. Germline CDR1 and CDR2: SGHVS and FNYEAQ. The CDR3 spans 15 residues. CDR3 coding DNA: TGTGCCAGCAGCTTACAGGGGCTGAGCACCGGGGAGCTGTTTTTT. It encodes CASSLQGLSTGELFF.